This entry is about one T cell receptor beta chain. Its recognized antigen is unknown. Base-call qualities are not available, and no considerably larger clone is one nucleotide away. According to the germline V gene, CDR1 reads ENHRY and CDR2 reads SYGVKD. The CDR3 holds 13 amino acids from the cysteine to the phenylalanine. Only the CDR3 portion is preserved as DNA: 39 bases, with reading frame beginning at the first base. V is shortened by 2 bases, J by 9 bases, and the region joining them spans 11 bases. This specimen comes from a study of blood T cells in healthy people across ages (dated by TCRdb to between 2014 and 2017). Background on the whole study: In model experiments, template switching captured about one uniquely barcoded TCR beta cDNA molecule for every two T cells. Donors were grouped into four age groups: young (average approximately 15 years), middle-aged (around 39), aged (around 60) and long-lived (less than 85). The study measured age-related changes in TCR beta repertoire diversity using deep sequencing normalized with unique cDNA molecular identifiers. Donors of different ages were randomly distributed across sequencing lanes to avoid experimental bias. Using the same blood draw, the study looked at two additional independent replicas of 1 million unique cDNA reads for two donors, one aged 18 to 30 and the other aged 80 or older.

The library came from 5' RACE. Instrument on record: Illumina HiSeq 2500. A second roughly 7 to 11 cycle PCR used a sample-barcoded 5' primer and a J-beta primer mix. Each TCR beta cDNA molecule received a unique molecular identifier from a template-switch 5' adaptor carrying 12 random nucleotides. Each sample yielded at least 3 million CDR3-containing paired-end reads. First-strand cDNA synthesis was performed from all RNA using the Mint cDNA synthesis kit, with priming by a TRBC-specific oligonucleotide. Following uracil-DNA glycosylase treatment, all cDNA underwent a first 18-cycle PCR with the universal primers M1SS and BC2_uni_R. From the authors' description of their analysis: For normalization, 1 million high-quality reads were randomly selected from each sample, with every read carrying a distinct molecular identifier. Instead of being binned into consensus sequences, reads that shared molecular identifiers were thrown out. MiTCR, set to a Q25 quality threshold and the strictest error-elimination algorithm, was used for CDR3 identification, clonotype clustering and error correction. A nonparametric unseen species model with Euler transformation was used to estimate lower-bound total TCR beta diversity. TCRdb reprocessing: public reads trimmed at Q25 with fastp, clones called with MiXCR, in-frame beta chains kept. A single entry per CDR3 protein holds the most common genes and DNA from its merged rows. The V and J calls come from TCRdb's annotation, not from the publication. The sample table lists about 1.4 million distinct CDR3 sequences, approximately 59% of them with a count of one. The leading ten clones occupy about 6.7% of the sample.

What the work shows at the level of the full study, not this receptor alone: Compared with the aged group, the long-lived group had more naive CD4+ T cells, fewer expanded clones and increased TCR diversity, suggesting age selection. Because the CMV infection status of the donors was unknown, age-related changes in expanded clonotypes may potentially have been confounded. As age increased, observed TCR beta diversity per million T cells dropped in a roughly linear way, and a significant reduction was already evident by age approximately 40. Estimates of total diversity based on one million sequenced T cells were considered lower bounds and underestimates. A strong correlation was found between observed TCR beta diversity and the percentage of naive T cells measured by flow cytometry. Since profiling was done on bulk unsorted PBMCs, naive and antigen-experienced compartments could not be conclusively compared.

The donors were roughly 40 Caucasian individuals from Russia, aged about 6 to 100 years, who were systemically healthy. Each donor gave ten milliliters of peripheral blood, collected into EDTA-treated Vacutainer tubes. Ficoll-Paque density-gradient centrifugation was used to isolate PBMCs, with at least 6.5 million per sample. Total RNA was extracted from PBMCs with Trizol reagent, with at least 6 micrograms obtained per sample. The percentages of naive CD45RAhigh/CD27high T cells were determined by flow cytometry on a PBMC aliquot from every donor. The sequence was obtained from a man younger than 35 in good health. This sequence uses TRBV10-3 and TRBJ2-1, with TRBD2 as a weak D call on 6 bases. Sequencing input: blood. The encoded CDR3 is CAISERGEVEQFF. The DNA reads TGTGCCATCAGTGAGAGAGGGGAGGTTGAGCAGTTCTTC.